The 10 T cell receptor beta chains given below trace back to one sample, sequenced in a study of cytomegalovirus exposure and HLA in healthy donors (TCRdb year 2017). The library was obtained by the immunoSEQ multiplex PCR assay. The multiplex PCR relied on a mix of 60 forward primers for TCR Vbeta segments and 13 reverse primers for TCR Jbeta segments. TCRdb limited this immuneACCESS table to in-frame rearrangements with V and J called. A share of clones is missing; checked studies link under half to unresolved V genes, and the rest is unexplained. Present in this sample are approximately 81,000 clones, around 76% of which were seen just once. Together, the top ten hold roughly 6.2% of the sample. The sample taken for sequencing was PBMCs. The origin of the receptors is a woman in her forties or fifties in good health and CMV-seropositive.

This rearrangement joins TRBV28 to TRBJ2-1, with a possible D match to TRBD1 (5 bases). The germline V and J ends were trimmed by 2 bases and 3 bases, with 8 bases remaining between them. The CDR3 has 14 residues. In germline, CDR1 is MDHEN, CDR2 SYDVKM. The CDR3: CASSLQGYYNEQFF. The CDR3 coding sequence is TGTGCCAGCAGTTTACAGGGTTACTACAATGAGCAGTTCTTC.

This clone came up a few times. J is TRBJ2-2 and V is TRBV30, with 7 positions matching TRBD1. The CDR3 runs to 13 residues. J gave up 7 bases and V 1 base, and 3 bases lay outside the gene matches. Germline V lookup: CDR1 GTSNPN, CDR2 SVGIG (reference sequence). CDR3: CAWSGGGNGELFF. Here the CDR3 DNA reads TGTGCCTGGAGTGGAGGGGGCAACGGGGAGCTGTTTTTT.

The chain is built from TRBV6-1 and TRBJ2-7, with 10 bases identical to TRBD1. CDR3 length equals 15 residues. Per germline, CDR1 MNHNS and CDR2 SASEGT. J gave up 2 bases and V 6 bases, and 7 bases lay outside the gene matches. Written as DNA, the CDR3 is TGTGCCAGCAGACGAGGACAGGGGGTGCCCTACGAGCAGTACTTC. Translating gives CASRRGQGVPYEQYF.

V is TRBV19 and J is TRBJ1-1, with a weak D call TRBD1 (6 bases). The CDR3 length is 14 residues. Per the germline V gene, CDR1 is LNHDA and CDR2 is SQIVND (reference sequence). Trimming removed 3 bases from V and 4 bases from J, with 12 bases in between. The CDR3 coding sequence is TGTGCCAGTAGTATGAACAGGGTGGGCACTGAAGCTTTCTTT. It yields the protein CASSMNRVGTEAFF.

This chain uses TRBV4-1 with TRBJ2-3; TRBD1 aligns across 8 bases. CDR1 and CDR2 from the germline V gene are MGHRA and YSYEKL. The CDR3 sequence is 17 residues long. Losses at the gene ends were 1 base for V and 2 bases for J; bases not matched to a gene: 8. CDR3 nucleotide sequence: TGCGCCAGCAGCCAAGTGGGGACAGGCCCTTACACAGATACGCAGTATTTT. Residues: CASSQVGTGPYTDTQYF.

The J gene is TRBJ1-1, the V gene TRBV10-2; D is undetermined. Looked up from germline, CDR1 is WSHSY and CDR2 is SAAADI. The V gene lost 3 bases and the J gene lost 3 bases, with 8 bases spanning the gap. The CDR3 is 13 residues long. CDR3 sequence: CASSDVEDTEAFF. CDR3 nucleotide sequence: TGCGCCAGCAGTGATGTTGAGGACACTGAAGCTTTCTTT.

The chain has TRBV7-9 and TRBJ1-2, with a weak D call TRBD1 (6 bases). Trimming took 5 bases from V and 5 from J, leaving 18 bases between them. The germline V gene has CDR1 SEHNR and CDR2 FQNEAQ (reference sequence). The CDR3 totals 15 residues. The CDR3 sequence is CASSPGGQWGYGYTF. The DNA for the CDR3 is TGTGCCAGCAGCCCAGGTGGACAGTGGGGGTATGGCTACACCTTC.

V is TRBV6-8 and J is TRBJ2-7; 8 positions agree with TRBD2. This CDR3 has 15 amino acids. Germline values: CDR1 MNHGY, CDR2 SAAAGT. V was pared by 5 bases and J by 0 bases, with 6 bases of the junction left unmatched. DNA of the CDR3: TGTGCCAGCAGTGATAGCGGGATTAGCTCCTACGAGCAGTACTTC. This encodes CASSDSGISSYEQYF.

The J gene is TRBJ1-1, the V gene TRBV5-1, with 8 positions matching TRBD1. Per the germline V gene, CDR1 is SGHRS and CDR2 is YFSETQ. The CDR3 extends over 14 amino acids. Losses at the gene ends were 0 bases for V and 6 bases for J; bases not matched to a gene: 4. This CDR3 reads CASSLVLQGAEAFF. CDR3 DNA sequence: TGCGCCAGCAGCTTGGTACTACAGGGGGCTGAAGCTTTCTTT.

This clone showed up many times. The chain recombines TRBV30 with TRBJ2-3, with 8 bases lining up with TRBD2. Trimming took 0 bases from V and 2 from J; bases not matched to a gene: 4. The CDR3 is 15 residues long. The germline gives CDR1 GTSNPN, CDR2 SVGIG (reference sequence). CDR3 region: CAWSVVAGITDTQYF. DNA of the CDR3: TGTGCCTGGAGTGTGGTAGCGGGAATCACAGATACGCAGTATTTT. The variable domain in full, with the rest retrieved from reference TRBV30 and TRBJ2-3, is SQTIHQWPATLVQPVGSPLSLECTVEGTSNPNLYWYRQAAGRGLQLLFYSVGIGQISSEVPQNLSASRPQDRQFILSSKKLLLSDSGFYLCAWSVVAGITDTQYFGPGTRLTVL.